A selection of T cell receptor beta chains follows, all from one sample in a study of human T cells and chemical hapten exposure. TCRdb re-called the RACE reads with MiXCR, one entry per CDR3 protein. The sample contains approximately 84,000 distinct CDR3 sequences, about 9.4% of which appear only once. Source: whole blood, taken in connection with sensitization to the hapten diphenylcyclopropenone (DPC). The receptors were gathered from a woman aged 30 to 39 with alopecia areata. Some clones in this sample may be carry-over from other donors' samples. The CDR3 runs from the conserved cysteine through the conserved F or W. The D gene is left open where the match is weak. The size field is filled for only some rows; it gives once, few, many or a size class.

D	J	V	size	DNA	CDR3
TRBD1	TRBJ2-2	TRBV11-2	many	TGTGCCAGCAGCAATGGGGACAGGAACACCGGGGAGCTGTTTTTT	CASSNGDRNTGELFF
-	TRBJ2-7	TRBV29-1	many	TGCAGCGTTGGGGGCGCGGGCTACGAGCAGTACTTC	CSVGGAGYEQYF
TRBD1	TRBJ1-6	TRBV6-5	many	TGTGCCAGCAGTGACAGGGTTAATTCACCCCTCCACTTT	CASSDRVNSPLHF
-	TRBJ1-1	TRBV28	few	TGTGCCAGCAGTTTCGGGGTCATGAACACTGAAGCTTTCTTT	CASSFGVMNTEAFF
-	TRBJ1-1	TRBV28	few	TGTGTCAGCAGTAGCTACAGAACGAACACTGAAGCTTTCTTT	CVSSSYRTNTEAFF
-	TRBJ1-5	TRBV2	-	TGTGCCAGCAAGGACCGACCCAATCAGCCCCAGCATTTT	CASKDRPNQPQHF
TRBD2	TRBJ2-5	TRBV9	-	TGTGCCAGCAGCGTAGAGGCGGGAGGGCAAGAGACCCAGTACTTC	CASSVEAGGQETQYF
TRBD2	TRBJ2-1	TRBV9	few	TGTGCCAGCAGCGTAGGTAGCGGGAGTGTTTATGAGCAGTTCTTC	CASSVGSGSVYEQFF
-	TRBJ1-6	TRBV12-3/TRBV12-4	many	TGTGCCAGCAGCGACGGGACCCCGACGAGCGCCTATAATTCACCCCTCCACTTT	CASSDGTPTSAYNSPLHF
-	TRBJ1-2	TRBV20-1	many	TGCAGTGCTAGCCAAACAGAGTCTAACTATGGCTACACCTTC	CSASQTESNYGYTF
-	TRBJ1-2	TRBV18	many	TGTGCCAGCTCACCAGGGCTCGAGAACTATGGCTACACCTTC	CASSPGLENYGYTF
-	TRBJ1-2	TRBV5-4	many	TGTGCCAGCAGCTTCCGACAGGCCGAATATGGCTACACCTTC	CASSFRQAEYGYTF
TRBD2	TRBJ2-7	TRBV30	-	TGTGCCTGGAATCCGGGGGGGACCTACGAGCAGTACTTC	CAWNPGGTYEQYF
-	TRBJ2-1	TRBV5-1	many	TGCGCCAGCAGCGTTACAGGCCCCAATGAGCAGTTCTTC	CASSVTGPNEQFF
-	TRBJ1-5	TRBV20-1	many	TGCAGTGCTTTTATAGGTGGGCCGAGGAATCAGCCCCAGCATTTT	CSAFIGGPRNQPQHF
-	TRBJ1-2	TRBV27	-	TGTGCCAGCAGTGTTACAGGCTATGGCTACACCTTC	CASSVTGYGYTF
TRBD1	TRBJ1-1	TRBV7-8	many	TGTGCCAGCAGCTTTAATGGACAGGATGGAACTGAAGCTTTCTTT	CASSFNGQDGTEAFF
-	TRBJ2-1	TRBV4-3	many	TGCGCCAGCAGCCAAGCCCTCAGGGGTGAGCAGTTCTTC	CASSQALRGEQFF
TRBD1	TRBJ1-1	TRBV29-1	-	TGCAGCGTTGGACAGGGTGAGAACACTGAAGCTTTCTTT	CSVGQGENTEAFF
-	TRBJ1-6	TRBV12-5	many	TGTGCTAGTGGTTTGGTACATGGCAGGGGACTCGATAATTCACCCCTCCACTTT	CASGLVHGRGLDNSPLHF
TRBD1	TRBJ2-2	TRBV19	many	TGTGCCAGTCGACAGGGGTCAAACACCGGGGAGCTGTTTTTT	CASRQGSNTGELFF
TRBD1	TRBJ2-5	TRBV7-3	few	TGTGCCAGCAGCGCGACAGGGGGCGACCAAGAGACCCAGTACTTC	CASSATGGDQETQYF
TRBD2	TRBJ2-1	TRBV7-2	many	TGTGCCAGTAAAGCCGGACTAGCGGGATCCAATGAGCAGTTCTTC	CASKAGLAGSNEQFF
-	TRBJ1-5	TRBV27	many	TGTGCCAGCAGCCCCCTCAAAGATCAGCCCCAGCATTTT	CASSPLKDQPQHF